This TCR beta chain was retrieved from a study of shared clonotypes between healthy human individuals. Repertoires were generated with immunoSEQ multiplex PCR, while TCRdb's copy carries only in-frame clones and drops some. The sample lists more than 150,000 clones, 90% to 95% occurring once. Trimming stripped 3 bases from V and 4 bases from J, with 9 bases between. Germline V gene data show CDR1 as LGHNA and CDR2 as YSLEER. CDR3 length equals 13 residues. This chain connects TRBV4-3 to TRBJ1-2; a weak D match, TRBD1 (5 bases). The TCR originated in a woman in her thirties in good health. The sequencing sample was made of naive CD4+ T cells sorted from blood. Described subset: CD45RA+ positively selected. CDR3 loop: CASSHGQSYGYTF. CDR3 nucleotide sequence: TGCGCCAGCAGCCACGGACAAAGCTATGGCTACACCTTC.